Shown below are 26 T cell receptor beta chains from a single sample sequenced in a study of control samples from healthy donors and cancer patients. TCRdb's copy holds only in-frame clones and misses some; the assay was immunoSEQ multiplex PCR. The sample has around 99,000 clones; 90% are singletons. Sequenced material: blood. These receptors came from a human donor in good health. The donor label of this sample is uncertain.

The V call is TRBV6-5, the J call TRBJ1-6; 7 nucleotides align to TRBD1. After removal of 4 bases from V and 7 bases from J, the junction contained 7 bases not matched to a gene. The CDR3 sequence is 15 residues long. Germline V gene sequence: CDR1 MNHEY, CDR2 SVGAGI. CDR3 sequence (DNA): TGTGCCAGCAGTTTCAGACAGGGCCCAAATTCACCCCTCCACTTT. It codes for CASSFRQGPNSPLHF.

The CDR3 spells CASAVGSRGESPLHF. The CDR3 DNA follows: TGTGCCAGCGCTGTTGGGAGCAGGGGGGAATCACCCCTCCACTTT. The V and J genes are TRBV6-6 and TRBJ1-6; TRBD1 agrees at 7 bases. The V and J ends lost 8 bases and 10 bases, in that order; junction bases with no gene match: 14. This CDR3 has 15 residues. The germline CDR1 and CDR2 sequences are MNHNY and SVGAGI (reference sequence).

The chain links TRBV3-1 (or the pseudogene TRBV3-2) to TRBJ2-1, with 9 bases lining up with TRBD1. Trimming took 4 bases from V and 7 from J; bases not matched to a gene: 8. The CDR3 runs to 15 residues. The germline V gene has CDR1 LGHDT and CDR2 YNNKEL (reference sequence). The CDR3 loop is CASSRAGTGSNEQFF. CDR3 DNA sequence: TGTGCCAGCAGCCGAGCCGGGACAGGGTCGAATGAGCAGTTCTTC.

This rearrangement joins TRBV30 to TRBJ1-2; D is ambiguous. Trimming took off 4 bases at V and 2 bases at J, with 14 bases between the two ends. Germline loops: CDR1 GTSNPN, CDR2 SVGIG (reference sequence). The CDR3 runs to 14 residues. The CDR3 DNA reads as TGTGCCTGGAAAAAAGATGGCAGAAACTATGGCTACACCTTC. Its protein product is CAWKKDGRNYGYTF.

The gene calls are TRBV7-9 and TRBJ1-4; D is possibly TRBD1 (6 bases). The CDR3 spans 13 residues. Trimming stripped 5 bases from V and 8 bases from J, with 12 bases between. Germline V gene sequence: CDR1 SEHNR, CDR2 FQNEAQ (reference sequence). The CDR3 sequence: CASSPGVREKLFF. CDR3 sequence (DNA): TGTGCCAGCAGCCCAGGGGTAAGGGAAAAACTGTTTTTT.

This chain connects TRBV19 to TRBJ2-5, with no clear D. With 5 bases removed from V and 6 bases from J, the gap between germline ends came to 7 bases. The germline gives CDR1 LNHDA, CDR2 SQIVND (reference sequence). This CDR3 region has 11 residues. The CDR3 here is CASSDWKTQYF. For the CDR3, the DNA is TGTGCCAGTAGTGACTGGAAGACCCAGTACTTC.

This sequence joins TRBV7-8 and TRBJ1-1; 11 nucleotides agree with TRBD1. V shed 1 base and J 5 bases; nucleotides not matched to a gene: 9. The CDR3 has 17 amino acids. Germline V gene sequence: CDR1 SGHVS, CDR2 FQNEAQ. CDR3 nucleotides: TGTGCCAGCAGCTTAGAAGGACAGGGGGCAGGAGGTACTGAAGCTTTCTTT. Its protein product is CASSLEGQGAGGTEAFF. The full variable domain, completed using reference TRBV7-8 and TRBJ1-1, is GAGVSQSPRYKVAKRGQDVALRCDPISGHVSLFWYQQALGQGPEFLTYFQNEAQLDKSGLPSDRFFAERPEGSVSTLKIQRTQQEDSAVYLCASSLEGQGAGGTEAFFGQGTRLTVV.

The chain links TRBV6-4 to TRBJ2-1; 10 bases are a match to TRBD2. The CDR3 has 15 residues. Germline loops: CDR1 MRHNA, CDR2 SNTAGT. V shed 4 bases and J 0 bases; nucleotides not matched to a gene: 0. Here the CDR3 reads CASSASGGSYNEQFF. The CDR3 DNA sequence: TGTGCCAGCAGTGCTAGCGGGGGCTCCTACAATGAGCAGTTCTTC.

This clone was seen once. Other nucleotide sequences from this sample produce the same CDR3. This chain connects TRBV6-5 to TRBJ1-6; TRBD1 might be the D (5 bases). The germline CDR1 and CDR2 sequences are MNHEY and SVGAGI. V gave up 8 bases and J gave up 7 bases, with 15 bases separating them. The CDR3 sequence is 14 residues long. The CDR3 loop is CASGGDSLNSPLHF. The CDR3 DNA follows: TGTGCCAGCGGGGGGGACTCTTTGAATTCACCCCTCCACTTT.

This clone has a single count. The rearrangement uses TRBV6-4 and TRBJ1-5; D may be TRBD1 (6 bases). Germline CDR1 MRHNA, CDR2 SNTAGT. Trimming cost V 2 bases and J 2 bases, with 13 bases left between them. CDR3 length: 16 residues. The CDR3 sequence is CASSDPQGYGNQPQHF. CDR3 DNA sequence: TGTGCCAGCAGTGACCCACAGGGATACGGCAATCAGCCCCAGCATTTT.

The V call is TRBV6-6, the J call TRBJ2-3; 12 bases match TRBD1. The CDR3 totals 15 residues. Unmatched junction bases numbered 6, after V lost 6 bases and J lost 5 bases. CDR1 and CDR2 (germline): MNHNY, SVGAGI (reference sequence). The CDR3 coding sequence is TGTGCCAGCAGGCCGGGGACAGGGGGCGAAGATACGCAGTATTTT. Encoded protein: CASRPGTGGEDTQYF.

V usage is TRBV11-2 and J usage is TRBJ2-1; 7 positions match TRBD2. The CDR3 length is 17 residues. Germline assignment: CDR1 SGHAT and CDR2 FQNNGV. The J segment lost 1 base and the V segment lost 0 bases, leaving 6 bases of the junction unmatched. Written as DNA, the CDR3 is TGTGCCAGCAGCTTAGATCGTGACGGGAGGTCCTACAATGAGCAGTTCTTC. The encoded protein is CASSLDRDGRSYNEQFF.

V usage is TRBV28 and J usage is TRBJ1-5, with a possible D match to TRBD1 (6 bases). V lost 7 bases, J lost 4 bases, and 11 bases lay in between. The CDR3 contains 13 residues. In germline, CDR1 is MDHEN, CDR2 SYDVKM. Here the CDR3 reads CASTRGGNQPQHF. For the CDR3, the DNA is TGTGCCAGCACCAGAGGGGGGAATCAGCCCCAGCATTTT.

The chain recombines TRBV28 with TRBJ1-5, with TRBD1 matching over 7 bases. Germline CDR1 MDHEN, CDR2 SYDVKM. The J segment lost 1 base and the V segment lost 6 bases, leaving 9 bases of the junction unmatched. This CDR3 is built from 16 residues. The CDR3 DNA is TGTGCCAGCAGCCCCAGGGGGGGAAAAAGCAATCAGCCCCAGCATTTT. This translates into CASSPRGGKSNQPQHF.

The chain combines TRBV4-1 with TRBJ2-3; D ambiguous. Trimming pared 4 bases from V and 1 base from J, leaving 9 bases between. Germline assignment: CDR1 MGHRA and CDR2 YSYEKL. CDR3 length: 14 residues. CDR3 loop: CASSPGSGTDTQYF. The CDR3 nucleotides read TGCGCCAGCAGCCCAGGATCGGGCACAGATACGCAGTATTTT.

The table lists this clone with a count of one. One end of the junction is discordant with germline, which a read error may explain. The rearrangement joins TRBV14 to TRBJ2-4; no definite D call. The length of the CDR3 is 14 residues. Germline loops: CDR1 SGHDN, CDR2 FVKESK. CDR3 region: CVSSSRLAKNIQYF. CDR3 DNA sequence: TGTGTCAGCAGCTCCCGACTAGCCAAAAACATTCAGTACTTC.

This chain links TRBV19 with TRBJ1-4; 10 bases line up with TRBD1. The germline V gene encodes CDR1 LNHDA and CDR2 SQIVND (reference sequence). The CDR3 spans 16 residues. Trimming cost V 7 bases and J 7 bases; bases outside gene matches: 12. The CDR3 DNA reads TGTGCCAGTACTCCCGGGACAGGGGACTCGGGTGAAAAACTGTTTTTT. Protein sequence: CASTPGTGDSGEKLFF.

This chain uses TRBV2 with TRBJ1-2, with D tentatively TRBD1 (5 bases). V shed 4 bases and J shed 1 base, with 13 bases lying between them. The CDR3 runs 15 residues. Germline V gene lookup returns CDR1 SNHLY and CDR2 FYNNEI. CDR3 nucleotides: TGTGCCAGCAGTGTCAGCAGGGCAATTAACTATGGCTACACCTTC. Protein product: CASSVSRAINYGYTF.

This clone was found a few times. The rearrangement links TRBV7-6 to TRBJ2-6; possible D gene TRBD2, 5 bases. Germline assignment: CDR1 SGHVS and CDR2 FNYEAQ. Trimming took 5 bases from V and 2 from J, leaving 10 bases between them. CDR3 length: 15 amino acids. The CDR3 nucleotides are TGTGCCAGCAGCCCGGCCGGGACTGGGGCCAACGTCCTGACTTTC. It codes for CASSPAGTGANVLTF.

As regards this clone: Other DNA sequences in the same sample also yield this CDR3. The V and J genes are TRBV18 and TRBJ2-3; no clear D gene. Germline CDR1 is KGHSH and CDR2 is LQKENI. Trimming removed 0 bases at V and 4 bases at J, with 5 bases between. The CDR3 has 13 residues. The CDR3 protein is CASSPPPADTQYF. In DNA, the CDR3 is TGTGCCAGCTCACCACCCCCGGCAGATACGCAGTATTTT. Supplemented by reference TRBV18 and TRBJ2-3, the full variable domain reads NAGVMQNPRHLVRRRGQEARLRCSPMKGHSHVYWYRQLPEEGLKFMVYLQKENIIDESGMPKERFSAEFPKEGPSILRIQQVVRGDSAAYFCASSPPPADTQYFGPGTRLTVL.

The chain combines TRBV5-5 with TRBJ2-7; D uncertain. V lost 3 bases and J 0 bases, leaving 16 bases between the germline ends. CDR3 size: 16 residues. The germline V gene encodes CDR1 SGHKS and CDR2 YYEKEE (reference sequence). CDR3 bases: TGTGCCAGCAGCTGGGGTTCTCCACCGATCTCCTACGAGCAGTACTTC. Translation: CASSWGSPPISYEQYF.

J is TRBJ1-2 and V is TRBV5-6; TRBD1 matches at 7 bases. Germline V gene lookup returns CDR1 SGHDT and CDR2 YYEEEE. Unmatched junction bases numbered 3, after V lost 4 bases and J lost 0 bases. The CDR3 is 14 residues long. This CDR3 is CASSQGQPNYGYTF. The CDR3 DNA is TGTGCCAGCAGCCAGGGACAGCCTAACTATGGCTACACCTTC.

This sequence joins TRBV9 and TRBJ1-1; TRBD1 is a possible D gene (6 bases). Germline V gene lookup returns CDR1 SGDLS and CDR2 YYNGEE. CDR3 length: 13 residues. V gave up 4 bases and J gave up 7 bases, with 14 bases separating them. CDR3 residues: CASSRTGQSEAFF. The CDR3 DNA is TGTGCCAGCAGCCGAACGGGACAAAGTGAAGCTTTCTTT.

The chain employs TRBV9 and TRBJ2-3; either TRBD1 or TRBD2 may fit D (5 bases each). CDR3 size: 15 residues. With 4 bases removed from V and 4 bases from J, the gap between germline ends came to 16 bases. CDR1 is SGDLS and CDR2 is YYNGEE in the germline V gene. CDR3 in amino acids: CASSPVGGLSDTQYF. CDR3 DNA sequence: TGTGCCAGCAGCCCCGTTGGGGGATTGTCAGATACGCAGTATTTT. Complete variable domain (other parts from reference TRBV9 and TRBJ2-3): DSGVTQTPKHLITATGQRVTLRCSPRSGDLSVYWYQQSLDQGLQFLIQYYNGEERAKGNILERFSAQQFPDLHSELNLSSLELGDSALYFCASSPVGGLSDTQYFGPGTRLTVL.

The V gene is TRBV4-1, the J gene TRBJ2-5, with TRBD1 matching 7 bases. Germline lookup yields CDR1 MGHRA and CDR2 YSYEKL. V lost 5 bases and J lost 3; bases outside the gene matches: 15. The CDR3 is 17 residues long. CDR3 residues: CASSYRQGVSKEETQYF. The CDR3 region has the DNA TGCGCCAGCAGCTATCGACAGGGCGTATCAAAGGAAGAGACCCAGTACTTC.

The chain joins TRBV19 to TRBJ2-3; 8 positions agree with TRBD2. Per germline, CDR1 LNHDA and CDR2 SQIVND (reference sequence). V was clipped by 2 bases and J by 7 bases; unmatched bases: 14. The CDR3 is 17 amino acids. CDR3 amino acids: CASSIHNDGGALNTQYF. CDR3 sequence (DNA): TGTGCCAGTAGTATACACAACGACGGGGGGGCCTTAAATACGCAGTATTTT. Supplemented by reference TRBV19 and TRBJ2-3, the full variable domain reads DGGITQSPKYLFRKEGQNVTLSCEQNLNHDAMYWYRQDPGQGLRLIYYSQIVNDFQKGDIAEGYSVSREKKESFPLTVTSAQKNPTAFYLCASSIHNDGGALNTQYFGPGTRLTVL.